The present entry profiles one TCR beta chain with its context. This record comes from a study of blood T cell repertoires in COVID-19. This CDR3 region has 14 residues. The ends lost 9 bases at V and 7 bases at J; junction bases unmatched: 8. Germline CDR1 and CDR2: MNHEY and SMNVEV (reference sequence). Here immunoSEQ multiplex PCR was the method, and the copy in TCRdb shows in-frame clones only, minus some. The data show about 62,000 clones, around nine tenths seen once. This receptor was taken from a human donor in a cohort sampled during active COVID-19. The chain joins TRBV27 to TRBJ1-4; TRBD1 aligns across 10 bases. Material for sequencing was peripheral blood. CDR3 protein: CASTGQGGFEKLFF. The CDR3 nucleotides read TGTGCCAGTACCGGACAGGGGGGTTTTGAAAAACTGTTTTTT.